Listed here are 14 T cell receptor beta chains from one sample, sequenced in a study of cytomegalovirus exposure and HLA in healthy donors. PCR amplification relied on 60 Vbeta primers (plus 13 Jbeta primers). Method: immunoSEQ multiplex PCR; TCRdb's copy keeps in-frame clones and lacks some. The repertoire holds about 130,000 clones, with 65% to 80% as singletons. The material sequenced was PBMCs. These receptors all come from a male donor in good health and CMV-seropositive.

The chain carries TRBV7-6 and TRBJ2-7; 14 bases agree with TRBD2. The CDR3 spans 20 residues. J gave up 0 bases and V 5 bases, and 15 bases lay outside the gene matches. The germline CDR1 and CDR2 sequences are SGHVS and FNYEAQ. CDR3 in DNA: TGTGCCAGCAGCATACACCCCGGGACTAGCGGGAGAAGGGACTCCTACGAGCAGTACTTC. As protein: CASSIHPGTSGRRDSYEQYF.

This clone was found once. The V call is TRBV2, the J call TRBJ1-1; TRBD1 is a possible D gene (6 bases). There are 15 residues in the CDR3. Trimming took off 2 bases at V and 0 bases at J, with 10 bases between the two ends. The germline CDR1 and CDR2 sequences are SNHLY and FYNNEI. Here the CDR3 reads CASSERGFMNTEAFF. In nucleotides, the CDR3 is TGTGCCAGCAGTGAAAGGGGGTTTATGAACACTGAAGCTTTCTTT.

This clone was seen a single time. This chain joins TRBV27 and TRBJ2-6, with 8 bases fitting TRBD1. Unmatched junction bases numbered 6, after V lost 5 bases and J lost 0 bases. CDR1 is MNHEY and CDR2 is SMNVEV in the germline V gene (reference sequence). This CDR3 has 17 residues. The CDR3 DNA reads TGTGCCAGCAGTGCCGGGACAGGCCTCTCTGGGGCCAACGTCCTGACTTTC. The encoded protein is CASSAGTGLSGANVLTF.

The chain recombines TRBV28 with TRBJ1-2, with D perhaps TRBD1 (6 bases). There are 15 residues in the CDR3. The germline V gene has CDR1 MDHEN and CDR2 SYDVKM. Between the trimmed V and J ends, which lost 2 bases and 1 base, there was a span of 11 bases. In nucleotides, the CDR3 is TGTGCCAGCAGTTTAGCAGGGGCGAATAACTATGGCTACACCTTC. This encodes CASSLAGANNYGYTF.

The chain combines TRBV30 with TRBJ1-1; D is possibly TRBD1 (6 bases). Germline V CDR1 and CDR2: GTSNPN, SVGIG (reference sequence). V lost 4 bases to trimming and J lost 2 bases, with 11 bases between them. The CDR3 loop spans 13 amino acids. CDR3 sequence (DNA): TGTGCCTGGAAGGGGGGGTACAACACTGAAGCTTTCTTT. Protein: CAWKGGYNTEAFF.

This rearrangement joins TRBV2 to TRBJ1-3; no clear D gene. The CDR3 consists of 14 residues. V lost 4 bases, J lost 0 bases, and 7 bases lay in between. The V gene's germline CDR1 is SNHLY and CDR2 FYNNEI. CDR3 nucleotides: TGTGCCAGCAGTGCGGGAAACTCTGGAAACACCATATATTTT. This encodes CASSAGNSGNTIYF.

The genes are TRBV10-3 and TRBJ1-2, with D perhaps matching TRBD1 (5 bases). V was cut by 3 bases and J by 5 bases, with 10 bases left in between. CDR3 length: 13 amino acids. The V gene's germline CDR1 is ENHRY and CDR2 SYGVKD. The CDR3 DNA reads as TGTGCCATCAGTGACGACAGAGGATATGGCTACACCTTC. Protein: CAISDDRGYGYTF.

The chain recombines TRBV6-1 with TRBJ2-7; the D gene is possibly TRBD1 (6 bases). Germline CDR1 MNHNS, CDR2 SASEGT. The CDR3 covers 14 residues. Trimming removed 10 bases from V and 3 bases from J, with 19 bases in between. CDR3 in DNA: TGTGCCACCGACTCCGGGACACTTTACTACGAGCAGTACTTC. Encoded protein: CATDSGTLYYEQYF.

V is TRBV5-1 and J is TRBJ1-4, with a tentative D call TRBD1 (5 bases). V shed 3 bases and J shed 7 bases, with 13 bases lying between them. The CDR3 is 14 residues long. The germline V gene encodes CDR1 SGHRS and CDR2 YFSETQ. Here the CDR3 DNA reads TGCGCCAGCAGCTCTGGACAAGAAGGTGAAAAACTGTTTTTT. Its protein product is CASSSGQEGEKLFF.

The rearrangement uses TRBV6-6 and TRBJ2-2; TRBD1 aligns across 10 bases. This CDR3 is built from 16 residues. With V trimmed by 5 bases and J by 6 bases, 9 bases remained unmatched. Per germline, CDR1 MNHNY and CDR2 SVGAGI (reference sequence). DNA of the CDR3: TGTGCCAGCAGTCCCCCCGGCGGACAGGGGGCCGGGGAGCTGTTTTTT. Amino acids: CASSPPGGQGAGELFF.

The chain links TRBV9 to TRBJ2-5; TRBD2 is a possible D gene (6 bases). This CDR3 comprises 14 residues. Germline V CDR1 and CDR2: SGDLS, YYNGEE. Trimming left V 3 bases short and J 3 bases short, with 12 bases between. The CDR3 loop is CASSAGLPKETQYF. CDR3 coding DNA: TGTGCCAGCAGCGCTGGACTACCCAAAGAGACCCAGTACTTC.

V usage is TRBV4-2 and J usage is TRBJ1-1; possibly TRBD1 for D (5 bases). Germline assignment: CDR1 LGHNA and CDR2 YNFKEQ. Trimming took off 4 bases at V and 4 bases at J, with 13 bases between the two ends. The CDR3 length is 14 residues. The CDR3 DNA reads TGTGCCAGCAGCCTCCAAGTCGGGGGCACTGAAGCTTTCTTT. Translating it yields CASSLQVGGTEAFF.

This rearrangement joins TRBV7-6 to TRBJ1-5; 7 nucleotides agree with TRBD1. Germline values: CDR1 SGHVS, CDR2 FNYEAQ. After removal of 4 bases from V and 5 bases from J, the junction contained 5 bases not matched to a gene. The CDR3 covers 14 residues. Here the CDR3 reads CASSSTGDDQPQHF. The CDR3 DNA is TGTGCCAGCAGCTCAACAGGGGACGATCAGCCCCAGCATTTT.

This chain joins TRBV28 and TRBJ1-2; TRBD1 might be the D (6 bases). Trimming took off 8 bases at V and 3 bases at J, with 16 bases between the two ends. CDR1 and CDR2 (germline): MDHEN, SYDVKM. The CDR3 has 14 residues. The CDR3 loop is CASVTGFPYYGYTF. In DNA, the CDR3 is TGTGCCAGCGTCACAGGGTTTCCCTACTATGGCTACACCTTC.